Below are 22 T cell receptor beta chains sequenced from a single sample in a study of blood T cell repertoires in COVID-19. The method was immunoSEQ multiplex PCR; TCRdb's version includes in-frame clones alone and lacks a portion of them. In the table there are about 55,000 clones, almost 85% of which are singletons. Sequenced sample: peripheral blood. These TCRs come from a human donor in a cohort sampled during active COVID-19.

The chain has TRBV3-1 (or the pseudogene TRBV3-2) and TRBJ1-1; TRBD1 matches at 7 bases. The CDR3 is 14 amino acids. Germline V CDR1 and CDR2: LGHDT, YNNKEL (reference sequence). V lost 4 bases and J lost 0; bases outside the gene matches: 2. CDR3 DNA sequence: TGTGCCAGCAGCCCACAGGGGATGAACACTGAAGCTTTCTTT. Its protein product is CASSPQGMNTEAFF.

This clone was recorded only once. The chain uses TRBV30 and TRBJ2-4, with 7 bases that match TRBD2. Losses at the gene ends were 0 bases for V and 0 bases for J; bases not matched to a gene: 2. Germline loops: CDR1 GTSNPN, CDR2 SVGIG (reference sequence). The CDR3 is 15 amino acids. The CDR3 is CAWSVGGGAKNIQYF. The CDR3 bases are TGTGCCTGGAGTGTAGGCGGGGGAGCCAAAAACATTCAGTACTTC.

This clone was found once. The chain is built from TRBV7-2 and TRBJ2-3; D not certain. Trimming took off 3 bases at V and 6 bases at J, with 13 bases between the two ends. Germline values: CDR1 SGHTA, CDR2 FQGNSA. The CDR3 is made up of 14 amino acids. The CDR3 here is CASSFGGSRDTQYF. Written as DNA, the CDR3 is TGTGCCAGCAGCTTTGGTGGGTCGCGGGATACGCAGTATTTT.

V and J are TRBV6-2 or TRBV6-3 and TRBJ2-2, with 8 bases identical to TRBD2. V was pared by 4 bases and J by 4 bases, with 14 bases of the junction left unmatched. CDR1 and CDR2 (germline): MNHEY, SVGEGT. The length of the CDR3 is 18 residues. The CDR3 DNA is TGTGCCAGCAGTTCCCTTAGGGGTAGCGGGGTTTCCACCGGGGAGCTGTTTTTT. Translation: CASSSLRGSGVSTGELFF.

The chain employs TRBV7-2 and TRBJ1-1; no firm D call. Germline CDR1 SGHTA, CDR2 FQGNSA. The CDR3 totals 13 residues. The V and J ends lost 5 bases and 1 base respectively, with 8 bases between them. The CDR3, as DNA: TGTGCCAGCAGCCGATCCGGGAACACTGAAGCTTTCTTT. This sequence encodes CASSRSGNTEAFF.

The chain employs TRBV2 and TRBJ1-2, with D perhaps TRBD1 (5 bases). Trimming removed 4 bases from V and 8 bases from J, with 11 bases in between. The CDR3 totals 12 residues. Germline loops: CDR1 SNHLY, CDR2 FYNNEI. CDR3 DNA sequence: TGTGCCAGCAGTGCCGGGACTCGAGGCTACACCTTC. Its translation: CASSAGTRGYTF.

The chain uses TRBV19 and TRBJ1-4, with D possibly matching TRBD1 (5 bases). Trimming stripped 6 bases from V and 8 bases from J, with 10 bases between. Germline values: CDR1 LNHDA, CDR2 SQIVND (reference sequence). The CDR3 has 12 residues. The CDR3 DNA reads TGTGCCAGTAGCGCAGGGAACGAAAAACTGTTTTTT. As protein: CASSAGNEKLFF.

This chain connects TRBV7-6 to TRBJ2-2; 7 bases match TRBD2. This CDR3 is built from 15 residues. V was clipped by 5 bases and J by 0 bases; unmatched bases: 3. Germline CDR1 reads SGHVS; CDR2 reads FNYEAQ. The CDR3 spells CASSKAGTNTGELFF. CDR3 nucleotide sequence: TGTGCCAGCAGCAAAGCGGGGACGAACACCGGGGAGCTGTTTTTT.

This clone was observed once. The CDR3 spells CASSLDQGWNYGYTF. The DNA of the CDR3 is TGTGCCAGCAGCTTGGATCAGGGGTGGAACTATGGCTACACCTTC. The V gene is TRBV5-4, the J gene TRBJ1-2, with D possibly matching TRBD1 (6 bases). V was trimmed by 0 bases and J by 2 bases, leaving 11 bases between them. Germline values: CDR1 SGHNT, CDR2 YYREEE (reference sequence). This CDR3 has 15 amino acids.

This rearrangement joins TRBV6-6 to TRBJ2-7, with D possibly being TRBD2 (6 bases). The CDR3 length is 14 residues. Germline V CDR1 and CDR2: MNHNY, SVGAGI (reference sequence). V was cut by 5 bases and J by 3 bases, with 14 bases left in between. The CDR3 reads CASSRTGTDYEQYF. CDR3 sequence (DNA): TGTGCCAGCAGTCGGACCGGGACTGACTACGAGCAGTACTTC.

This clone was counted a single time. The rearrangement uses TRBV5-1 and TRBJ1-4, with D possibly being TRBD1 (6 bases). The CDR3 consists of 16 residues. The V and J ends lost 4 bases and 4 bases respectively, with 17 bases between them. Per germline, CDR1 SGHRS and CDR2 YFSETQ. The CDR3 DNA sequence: TGCGCCAGCAGCCCCGGGTCCGAAGGGGGTAATGAAAAACTGTTTTTT. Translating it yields CASSPGSEGGNEKLFF.

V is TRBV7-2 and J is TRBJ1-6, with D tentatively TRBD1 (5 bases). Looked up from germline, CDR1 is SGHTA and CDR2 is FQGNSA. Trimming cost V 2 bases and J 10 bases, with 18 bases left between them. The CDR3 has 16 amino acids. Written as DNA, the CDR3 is TGTGCCAGCAGCTTAAGACCCCCCAGGGCAGGCTCACCCCTCCACTTT. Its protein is CASSLRPPRAGSPLHF.

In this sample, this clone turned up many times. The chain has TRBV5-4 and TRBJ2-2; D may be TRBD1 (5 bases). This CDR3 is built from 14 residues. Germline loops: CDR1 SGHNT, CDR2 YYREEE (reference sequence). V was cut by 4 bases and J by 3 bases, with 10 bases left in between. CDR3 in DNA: TGTGCCAGCAGCCCCAAAGGGGACACCGGGGAGCTGTTTTTT. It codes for CASSPKGDTGELFF.

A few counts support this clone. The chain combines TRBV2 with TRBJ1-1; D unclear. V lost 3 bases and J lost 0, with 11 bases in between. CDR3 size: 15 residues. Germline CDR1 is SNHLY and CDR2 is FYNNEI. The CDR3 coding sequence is TGTGCCAGCAGTGAGGAGGCTTCCATGAACACTGAAGCTTTCTTT. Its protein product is CASSEEASMNTEAFF.

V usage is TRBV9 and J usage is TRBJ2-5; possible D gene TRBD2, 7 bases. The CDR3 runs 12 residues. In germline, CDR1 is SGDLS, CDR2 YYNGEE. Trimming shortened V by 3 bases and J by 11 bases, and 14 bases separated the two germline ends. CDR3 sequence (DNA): TGTGCCAGCAGCGGAGGGGGGGGATGGCAGTACTTC. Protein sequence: CASSGGGGWQYF.

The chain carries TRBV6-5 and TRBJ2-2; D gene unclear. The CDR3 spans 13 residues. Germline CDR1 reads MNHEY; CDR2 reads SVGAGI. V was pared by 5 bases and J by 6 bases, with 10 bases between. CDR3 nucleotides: TGTGCCAGCAGTCCCCCGGTACCCGGGGAGCTGTTTTTT. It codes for CASSPPVPGELFF.

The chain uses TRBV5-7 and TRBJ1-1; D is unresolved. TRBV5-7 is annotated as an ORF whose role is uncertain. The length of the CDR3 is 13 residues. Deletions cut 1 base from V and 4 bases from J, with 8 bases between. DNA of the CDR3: TGTGCCAGCAGCTTGCTAGGAGGCACTGAAGCTTTCTTT. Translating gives CASSLLGGTEAFF.

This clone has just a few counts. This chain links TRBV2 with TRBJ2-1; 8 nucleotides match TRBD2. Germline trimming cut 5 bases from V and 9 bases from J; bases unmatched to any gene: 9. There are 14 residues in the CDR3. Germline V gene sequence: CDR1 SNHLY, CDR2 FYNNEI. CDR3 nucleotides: TGTGCCAGCAGTAAGCAGGGCACTAGCGGTGAGCAGTTCTTC. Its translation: CASSKQGTSGEQFF.

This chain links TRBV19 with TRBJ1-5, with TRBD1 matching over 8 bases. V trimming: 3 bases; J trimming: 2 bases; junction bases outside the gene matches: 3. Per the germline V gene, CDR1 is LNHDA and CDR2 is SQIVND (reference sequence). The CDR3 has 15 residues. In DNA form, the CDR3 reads TGTGCCAGTAGTATCGGACAGGGAGGCAATCAGCCCCAGCATTTT. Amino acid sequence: CASSIGQGGNQPQHF.

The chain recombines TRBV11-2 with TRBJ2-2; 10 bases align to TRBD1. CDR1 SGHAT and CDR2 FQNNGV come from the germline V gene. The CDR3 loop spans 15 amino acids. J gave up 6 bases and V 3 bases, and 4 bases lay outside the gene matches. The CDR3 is CASSLGDRGSGELFF. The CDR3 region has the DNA TGTGCCAGCAGCTTGGGGGACAGGGGCTCCGGGGAGCTGTTTTTT.

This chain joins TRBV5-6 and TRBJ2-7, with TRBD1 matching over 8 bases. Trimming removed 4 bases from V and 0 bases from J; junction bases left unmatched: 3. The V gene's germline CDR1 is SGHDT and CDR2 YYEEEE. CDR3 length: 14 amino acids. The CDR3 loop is CASSPGQVSYEQYF. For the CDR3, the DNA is TGTGCCAGCAGCCCGGGACAGGTCTCCTACGAGCAGTACTTC.

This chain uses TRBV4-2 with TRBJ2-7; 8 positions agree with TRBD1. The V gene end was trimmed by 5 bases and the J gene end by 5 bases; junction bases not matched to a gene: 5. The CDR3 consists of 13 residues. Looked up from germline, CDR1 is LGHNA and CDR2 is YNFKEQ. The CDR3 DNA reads TGTGCCAGCAGCGAACGACAGGGGAACGAGCAGTACTTC. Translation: CASSERQGNEQYF.